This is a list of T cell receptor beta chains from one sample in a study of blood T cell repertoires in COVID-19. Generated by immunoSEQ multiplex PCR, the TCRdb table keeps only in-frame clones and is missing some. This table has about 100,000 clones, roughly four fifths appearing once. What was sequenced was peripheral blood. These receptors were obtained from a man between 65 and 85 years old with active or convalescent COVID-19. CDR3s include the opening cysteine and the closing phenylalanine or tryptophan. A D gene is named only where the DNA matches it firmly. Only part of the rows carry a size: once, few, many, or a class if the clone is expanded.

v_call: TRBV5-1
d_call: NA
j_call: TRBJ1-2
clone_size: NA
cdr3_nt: TGCGCCACCGGCGGGGGGCCGGTTCAGGGCTACACCTTC
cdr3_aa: CATGGGPVQGYTF

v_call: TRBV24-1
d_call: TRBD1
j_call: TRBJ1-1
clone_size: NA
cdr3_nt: TGTGCCACCAGTCTAGGGACAGGGGTAGCTTTCTTT
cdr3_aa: CATSLGTGVAFF

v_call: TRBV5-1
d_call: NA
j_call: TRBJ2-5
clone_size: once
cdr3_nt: TGCGCCAGCAGCTCACAGGATTTCGCAGAGACCCAGTACTTC
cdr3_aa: CASSSQDFAETQYF

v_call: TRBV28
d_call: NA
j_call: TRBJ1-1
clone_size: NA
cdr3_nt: TGTGCCAGCAATTTACAGGGCACTGAAGCTTTCTTT
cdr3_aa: CASNLQGTEAFF

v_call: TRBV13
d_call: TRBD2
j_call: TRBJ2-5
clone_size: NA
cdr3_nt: TGTGCCAGCAGCCCCCAAGCGGGGGGCCTTGAGACCCAGTACTTC
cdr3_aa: CASSPQAGGLETQYF

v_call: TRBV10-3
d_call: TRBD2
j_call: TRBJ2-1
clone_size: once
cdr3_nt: TGTGCCATCAGTGACGGGGGGACTAGCGGGGGTGTAAGGCAGTTCTTC
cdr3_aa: CAISDGGTSGGVRQFF

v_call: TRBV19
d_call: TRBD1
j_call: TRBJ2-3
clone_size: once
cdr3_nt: TGTGCCAGTAGTATGACAGGGGGAAGGACAGATACGCAGTATTTT
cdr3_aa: CASSMTGGRTDTQYF

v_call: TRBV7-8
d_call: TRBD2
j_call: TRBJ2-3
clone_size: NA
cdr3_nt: TGTGCCAGCAGCCCAGGGACTAGCAGAGATACGCAGTATTTT
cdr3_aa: CASSPGTSRDTQYF

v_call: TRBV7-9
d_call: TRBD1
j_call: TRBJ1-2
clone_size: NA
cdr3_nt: TGTGCCACCATAAGGGACAGGGTTGGCAACGGCTACACCTTC
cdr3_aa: CATIRDRVGNGYTF

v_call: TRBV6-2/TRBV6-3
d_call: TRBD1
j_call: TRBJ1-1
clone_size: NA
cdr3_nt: TGTGCCAGCAGTACCACCTGGGACAGTATTAACACTGAAGCTTTCTTT
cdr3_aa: CASSTTWDSINTEAFF

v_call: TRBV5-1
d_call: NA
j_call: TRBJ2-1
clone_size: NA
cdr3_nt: TGCGCCAGCTGGGACTGGGGAAATGAGCAGTTCTTC
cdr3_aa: CASWDWGNEQFF

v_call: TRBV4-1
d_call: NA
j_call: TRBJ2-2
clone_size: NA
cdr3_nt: TGCGCCAGCAGCCAGGAGGACAGACCTTTGAACACCGGGGAGCTGTTTTTT
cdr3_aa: CASSQEDRPLNTGELFF

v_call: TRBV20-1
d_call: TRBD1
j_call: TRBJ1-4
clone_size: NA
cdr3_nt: TGCAGTGCTAGTCGCAGGGACAGTGGTGAAAAACTGTTTTTT
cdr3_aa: CSASRRDSGEKLFF

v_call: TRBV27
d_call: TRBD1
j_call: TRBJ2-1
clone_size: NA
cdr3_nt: TGTGCCAGCACCCGGGACAGAGGCTCCTACAATGAGCAGTTCTTC
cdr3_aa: CASTRDRGSYNEQFF

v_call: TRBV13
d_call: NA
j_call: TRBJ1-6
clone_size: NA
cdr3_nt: TGTGCCAGCAGTCTTTTTCGGATGGGGAGCTCACCCCTCCACTTT
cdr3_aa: CASSLFRMGSSPLHF

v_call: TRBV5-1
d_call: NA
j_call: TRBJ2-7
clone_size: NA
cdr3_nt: TGCGCCAGGGACAAGCTTCCACCCTACGAGCAGTACTTC
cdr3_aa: CARDKLPPYEQYF

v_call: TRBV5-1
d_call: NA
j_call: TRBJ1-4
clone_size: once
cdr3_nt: TGCGCCAGCAGCTTGGGGACAGCCAATGAAAAACTGTTTTTT
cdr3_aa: CASSLGTANEKLFF

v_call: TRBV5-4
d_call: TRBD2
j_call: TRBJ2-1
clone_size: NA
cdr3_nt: TGTGCCAGCAGCCCGCGGACTAGCGGGGGCATGTCTACCTACAATGAGCAGTTCTTC
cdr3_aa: CASSPRTSGGMSTYNEQFF

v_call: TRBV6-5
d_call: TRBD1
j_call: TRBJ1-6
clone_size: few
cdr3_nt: TGTGCCAGCAGATTGGACAGGGTTGATTCACCCCTCCACTTT
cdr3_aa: CASRLDRVDSPLHF

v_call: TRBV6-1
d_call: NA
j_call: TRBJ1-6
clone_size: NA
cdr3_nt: TGTGCCAGCAGTGAAGAGGGGAAGGCAGGCCTAGTCTATAATTCACCCCTCCACTTT
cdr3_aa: CASSEEGKAGLVYNSPLHF

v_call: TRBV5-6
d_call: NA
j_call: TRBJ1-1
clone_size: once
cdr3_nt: TGTGCCAGCAGCTTGTTGGACAGTTTGAACACTGAAGCTTTCTTT
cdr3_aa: CASSLLDSLNTEAFF

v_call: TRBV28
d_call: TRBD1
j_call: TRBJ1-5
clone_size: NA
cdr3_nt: TGTGCCAGCAGTTCATTAAAGGGGGCTATGGGCAATCAGCCCCAGCATTTT
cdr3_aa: CASSSLKGAMGNQPQHF

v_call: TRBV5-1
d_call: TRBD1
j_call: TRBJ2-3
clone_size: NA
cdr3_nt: TGCGCCAGCAGCTTGGGTAGGGACAGTAGCACAGATACGCAGTATTTT
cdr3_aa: CASSLGRDSSTDTQYF

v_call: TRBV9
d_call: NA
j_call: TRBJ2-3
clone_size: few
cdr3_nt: TGTGCCAGCAGCGTAGATATAGCAGATACGCAGTATTTT
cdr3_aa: CASSVDIADTQYF